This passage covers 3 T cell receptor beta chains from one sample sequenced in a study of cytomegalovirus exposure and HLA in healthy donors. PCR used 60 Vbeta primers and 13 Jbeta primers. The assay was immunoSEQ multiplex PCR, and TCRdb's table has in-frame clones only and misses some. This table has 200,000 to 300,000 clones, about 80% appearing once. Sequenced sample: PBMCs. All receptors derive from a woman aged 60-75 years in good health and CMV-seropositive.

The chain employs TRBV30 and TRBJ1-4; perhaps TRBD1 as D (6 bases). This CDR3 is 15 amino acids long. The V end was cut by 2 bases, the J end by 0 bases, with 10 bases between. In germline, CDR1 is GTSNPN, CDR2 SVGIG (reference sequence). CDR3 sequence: CAWSRGRATNEKLFF. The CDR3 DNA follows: TGTGCCTGGAGTAGGGGGAGGGCAACTAATGAAAAACTGTTTTTT.

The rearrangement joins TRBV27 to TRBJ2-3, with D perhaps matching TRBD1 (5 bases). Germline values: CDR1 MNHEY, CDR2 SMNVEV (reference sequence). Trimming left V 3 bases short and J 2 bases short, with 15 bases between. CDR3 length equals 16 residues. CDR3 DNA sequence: TGTGCCAGCAGTTTGAACAAGGGGCGATCCACAGATACGCAGTATTTT. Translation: CASSLNKGRSTDTQYF.

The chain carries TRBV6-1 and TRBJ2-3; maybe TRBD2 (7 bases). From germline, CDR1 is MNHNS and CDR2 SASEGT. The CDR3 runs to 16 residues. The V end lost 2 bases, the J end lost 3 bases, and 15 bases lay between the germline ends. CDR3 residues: CASSEIRGARTDTQYF. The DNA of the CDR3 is TGTGCCAGCAGTGAAATTCGGGGGGCGAGGACAGATACGCAGTATTTT.